One sample yielded the 5 T cell receptor beta chains listed below, sequenced in a study of post-analysis software for immune sequencing data. General study results and limits: Among 5 or 6 TRBV segments more frequent in patients than controls were TRBV5-6, TRBV5-1 and TRBV20-1.

Their antigens are not known. Prepared libraries of TCR beta cDNA carried unique molecular identifiers. TCRdb reanalysed the PCR reads using MiXCR and keeps one entry per CDR3 protein. The sample records a few hundred thousand distinct CDR3 sequences, 35% to 40% being singletons. What was sequenced was blood. The receptors shown here come from a girl aged 10-17 years with multiple sclerosis.

The rearrangement uses TRBV7-2 and TRBJ1-2; D might be TRBD1 (6 bases). The CDR3 loop spans 13 amino acids. The V gene lost 5 bases and the J gene lost 4 bases, with 11 bases spanning the gap. The germline V gene encodes CDR1 SGHTA and CDR2 FQGNSA. CDR3: CASSKGGGYGYTF. CDR3 bases: TGTGCCAGCAGCAAAGGGGGGGGCTATGGCTACACCTTC.

The chain is built from TRBV15 and TRBJ2-7; TRBD2 is a possible D gene (6 bases). The J call may be mistaken, given a closer DNA end match to TRBJ2-5. The CDR3 is 15 residues long. The germline V gene encodes CDR1 LNHNV and CDR2 YYDKDF (reference sequence). CDR3 DNA sequence: TGTGCCACCAGCAGAGATAGAAGGGAGGTGGAGACCCAGTACTTC. Its translation: CATSRDRREVETQYF.

The CDR3 reads CSASWTGRAKNIQYF. The CDR3 nucleotides read TGCAGTGCTAGTTGGACAGGGAGAGCCAAAAACATTCAGTACTTC. This chain joins TRBV20-1 and TRBJ2-4, with 8 bases lining up with TRBD1. Germline V CDR1 and CDR2: DFQATT, SNEGSKA (reference sequence). V shed 3 bases and J 0 bases; nucleotides not matched to a gene: 4. The CDR3 sequence is 15 residues long.

This clonotype has a count of ten or more. The chain employs TRBV7-9 and TRBJ2-1; D unresolved. Germline values: CDR1 SEHNR, CDR2 FQNEAQ (reference sequence). The V end was cut by 5 bases, the J end by 3 bases, with 17 bases between. There are 16 residues in the CDR3. The CDR3 here is CASSPVSTKNYNEQFF. DNA for the CDR3: TGTGCCAGCAGCCCTGTGTCCACCAAAAACTACAATGAGCAGTTCTTC.

V and J are TRBV20-1 and TRBJ2-3; 9 bases are a match to TRBD2. V dropped 2 bases and J dropped 0; count of bases not matched to a gene: 12. This CDR3 comprises 18 residues. Germline CDR1 DFQATT, CDR2 SNEGSKA (reference sequence). The CDR3 DNA follows: TGCAGTGCTAGAAGGCCGGCTAGCGGGACCTCAAGCACAGATACGCAGTATTTT. Protein product: CSARRPASGTSSTDTQYF.